This passage covers 2 T cell receptor beta chains from one sample sequenced in a study of T cells in Graves' hyperthyroidism and ophthalmopathy. Amplified TCR beta CDR3 regions came from RNA transcripts. With the HTBI primer set, the TCR CDR3 went through a first round of RT-PCR. MiXCR was run by TCRdb on the multiplex PCR reads, yielding one entry per CDR3 protein. The sample records roughly 500,000 distinct CDR3 sequences, roughly a sixth being singletons. Sequencing was carried out using blood. These receptors were taken from a woman in her 30s with Graves' ophthalmopathy.

V and J are TRBV19 and TRBJ1-1; the D gene is possibly TRBD1 (6 bases). V was shortened by 2 bases and J by 4 bases, with 14 bases between the two germline ends. The CDR3 consists of 15 residues. The V gene's germline CDR1 is LNHDA and CDR2 SQIVND (reference sequence). Here the CDR3 reads CASSIPRGGSTEAFF. CDR3 nucleotide sequence: TGTGCCAGTAGTATACCCAGGGGCGGGTCCACTGAAGCTTTCTTT.

This clonotype showed up many times. The V gene is TRBV28, the J gene TRBJ2-7, with unresolved D. The CDR3 covers 14 residues. V was clipped by 1 base and J by 2 bases, with 9 bases between them. Germline V gene sequence: CDR1 MDHEN, CDR2 SYDVKM. The CDR3 nucleotides are TGTGCCAGCAGTTTATACTCCCCGCCCTACGAGCAGTACTTC. It yields the protein CASSLYSPPYEQYF.